This T cell receptor beta chain comes out of a study of TIL therapy for anti-PD-1-resistant metastatic lung cancer. Study-wide results and limits: Patients were highly selected, enriched for treatment-naive, never-smoker and oncogene-addicted cases.

Details on this clone: What it binds is not known.

The V end was cut by 3 bases, the J end by 7 bases, with 10 bases between. The CDR3 totals 12 residues. Time point described: pre-treatment sample, taken before nivolumab and TIL therapy. Sequencing used immunoSEQ v3. Produced via immunoSEQ multiplex PCR; TCRdb's table is partial and in-frame only. In the table there are about 60,000 clones, about nine tenths of which are singletons. The TCR comes from a person aged 25-85 years with non-small cell lung cancer. V gene TRBV12-3 or TRBV12-4 combines with J gene TRBJ2-7; D might be TRBD2 (5 bases). The source was blood, collected at baseline. Written as DNA, the CDR3 is TGTGCCAGCAGTTTTGGTCCGGGGGAGCAGTACTTC. Amino acids: CASSFGPGEQYF.